The entry below describes one T cell receptor beta chain. The ends were cut back, 5 bases at V and 0 bases at J, with 17 bases in the middle. The CDR3 loop spans 17 amino acids. This record comes from a study of T cells in Graves' hyperthyroidism and ophthalmopathy. Hyperthyroidism had been newly diagnosed in patients aged 18 to 65, and its duration was under 2 months. Amplification of TCR beta CDR3 regions was performed using RNA transcripts as template. In the first-round RT-PCR of the TCR CDR3, the HTBI primer set was used. TCRdb ran MiXCR on the multiplex PCR reads and lists one entry per CDR3 protein. The repertoire consists of 340,000 or so distinct CDR3 sequences, with approximately 22% occurring once and the leading ten covering less than 65%.

The receptor was derived from a woman aged 45-59 years with Graves' hyperthyroidism. V gene TRBV12-3 or TRBV12-4 combines with J gene TRBJ2-4; a possible D gene is TRBD1 (6 bases). The sequencing sample was made of blood. As DNA, the CDR3 is TGTGCCAGCAGTCAATCAAGGGGGATTCTAGCCAAAAACATTCAGTACTTC. Residues: CASSQSRGILAKNIQYF.